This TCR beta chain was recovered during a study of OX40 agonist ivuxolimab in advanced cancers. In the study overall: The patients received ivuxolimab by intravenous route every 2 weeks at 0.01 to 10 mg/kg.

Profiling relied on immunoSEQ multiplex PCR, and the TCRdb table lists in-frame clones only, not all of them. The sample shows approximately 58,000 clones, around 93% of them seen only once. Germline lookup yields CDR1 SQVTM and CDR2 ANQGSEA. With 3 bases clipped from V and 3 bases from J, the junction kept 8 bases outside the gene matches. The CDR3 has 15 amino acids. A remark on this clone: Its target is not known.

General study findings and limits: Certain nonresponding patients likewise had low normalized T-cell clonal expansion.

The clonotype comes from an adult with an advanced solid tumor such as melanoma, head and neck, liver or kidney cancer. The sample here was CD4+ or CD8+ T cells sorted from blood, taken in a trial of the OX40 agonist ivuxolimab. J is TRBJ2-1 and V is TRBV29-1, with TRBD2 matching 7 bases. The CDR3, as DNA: TGCAGCGTTGATGGGGGGGAGGTTAGCTACAATGAGCAGTTCTTC. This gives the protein CSVDGGEVSYNEQFF.